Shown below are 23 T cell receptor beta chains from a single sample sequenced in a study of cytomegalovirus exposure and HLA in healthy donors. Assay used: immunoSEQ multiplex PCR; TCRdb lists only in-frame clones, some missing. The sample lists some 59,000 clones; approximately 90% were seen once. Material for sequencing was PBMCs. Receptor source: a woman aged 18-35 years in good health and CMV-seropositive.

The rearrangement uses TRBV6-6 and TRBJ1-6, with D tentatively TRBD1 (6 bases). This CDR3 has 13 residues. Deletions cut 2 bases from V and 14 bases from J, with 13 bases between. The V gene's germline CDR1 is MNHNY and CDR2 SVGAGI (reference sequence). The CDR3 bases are TGTGCCAGCAGTTACACAGGGCCCCCATCCCTCCACTTT. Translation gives CASSYTGPPSLHF.

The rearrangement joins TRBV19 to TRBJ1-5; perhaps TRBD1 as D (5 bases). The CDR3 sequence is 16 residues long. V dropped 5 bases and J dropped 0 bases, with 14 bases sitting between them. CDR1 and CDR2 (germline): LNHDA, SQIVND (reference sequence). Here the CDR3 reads CASSSPPGGSNQPQHF. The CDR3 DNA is TGTGCCAGTAGTTCCCCCCCGGGGGGTAGCAATCAGCCCCAGCATTTT.

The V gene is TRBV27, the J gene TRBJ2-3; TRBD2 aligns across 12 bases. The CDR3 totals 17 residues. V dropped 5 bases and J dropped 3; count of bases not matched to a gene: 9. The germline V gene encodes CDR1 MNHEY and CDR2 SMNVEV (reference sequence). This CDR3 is CASSPRLAGVGTDTQYF. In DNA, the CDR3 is TGTGCCAGCAGTCCTCGACTAGCGGGGGTGGGGACAGATACGCAGTATTTT.

The CDR3 DNA is TGTGCCAGCAGTGTGGGGGGGAGATCTTACGAGCAGTACTTC. Amino acid sequence: CASSVGGRSYEQYF. V and J are TRBV6-1 and TRBJ2-7; 7 nucleotides agree with TRBD2. Germline assignment: CDR1 MNHNS and CDR2 SASEGT. The CDR3 extends over 14 amino acids. V was pared by 4 bases and J by 4 bases, with 7 bases of the junction left unmatched.

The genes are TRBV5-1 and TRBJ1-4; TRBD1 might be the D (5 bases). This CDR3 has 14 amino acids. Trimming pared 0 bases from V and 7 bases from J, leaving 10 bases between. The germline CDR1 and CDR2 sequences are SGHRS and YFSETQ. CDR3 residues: CASSLEWGGEKLFF. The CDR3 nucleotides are TGCGCCAGCAGCTTGGAGTGGGGGGGTGAAAAACTGTTTTTT.

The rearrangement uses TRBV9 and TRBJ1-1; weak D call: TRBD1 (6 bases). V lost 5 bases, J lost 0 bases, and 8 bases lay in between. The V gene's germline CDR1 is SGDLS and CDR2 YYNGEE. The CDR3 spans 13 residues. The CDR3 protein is CASSQGMNTEAFF. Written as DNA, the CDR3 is TGTGCCAGCAGTCAGGGGATGAACACTGAAGCTTTCTTT.

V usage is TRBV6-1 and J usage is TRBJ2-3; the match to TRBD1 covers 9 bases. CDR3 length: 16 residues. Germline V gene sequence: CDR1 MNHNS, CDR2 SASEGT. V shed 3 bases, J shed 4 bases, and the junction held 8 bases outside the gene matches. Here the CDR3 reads CASSEGGWTGADTQYF. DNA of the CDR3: TGTGCCAGCAGTGAGGGTGGCTGGACAGGGGCAGATACGCAGTATTTT.

CDR3 region: CASSRRTGGGSPLHF. The CDR3 region has the DNA TGTGCCAGCAGCAGGCGGACAGGGGGCGGTTCACCCCTCCACTTT. The V call is TRBV7-2, the J call TRBJ1-6; 11 positions agree with TRBD1. This CDR3 region has 15 residues. Trimming removed 5 bases from V and 9 bases from J; junction bases left unmatched: 6. Germline lookup yields CDR1 SGHTA and CDR2 FQGNSA.

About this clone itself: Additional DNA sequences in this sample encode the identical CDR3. The CDR3 bases are TGTGCCAGCAGTACGGTTCGCGAGATCACTGAAGCTTTCTTT. As protein: CASSTVREITEAFF. The chain is built from TRBV5-6 and TRBJ1-1; D ambiguous. The CDR3 runs to 14 residues. Germline lookup yields CDR1 SGHDT and CDR2 YYEEEE. Trimming left V 5 bases short and J 4 bases short, with 15 bases between.

This CDR3 is CASSAGEREKLFF. Here the CDR3 DNA reads TGTGCCAGCAGTGCAGGGGAACGTGAAAAACTGTTTTTT. The chain is built from TRBV2 and TRBJ1-4; a possible D gene is TRBD1 (6 bases). The CDR3 runs to 13 residues. Trimming took 4 bases from V and 7 from J, leaving 10 bases between them. From germline, CDR1 is SNHLY and CDR2 FYNNEI.

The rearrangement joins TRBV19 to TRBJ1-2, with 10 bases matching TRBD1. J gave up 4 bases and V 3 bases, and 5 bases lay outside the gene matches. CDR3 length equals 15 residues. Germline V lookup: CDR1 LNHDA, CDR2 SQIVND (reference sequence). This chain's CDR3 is CASSMGQGKVYGYTF. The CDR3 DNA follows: TGTGCCAGTAGTATGGGACAGGGGAAAGTCTATGGCTACACCTTC.

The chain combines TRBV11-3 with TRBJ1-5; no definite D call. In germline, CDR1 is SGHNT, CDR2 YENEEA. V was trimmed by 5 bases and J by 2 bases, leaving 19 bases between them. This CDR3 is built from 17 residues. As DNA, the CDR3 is TGTGCCAGCAGCGCCCCCAGCGTGACCGAGGGCAATCAGCCCCAGCATTTT. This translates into CASSAPSVTEGNQPQHF.

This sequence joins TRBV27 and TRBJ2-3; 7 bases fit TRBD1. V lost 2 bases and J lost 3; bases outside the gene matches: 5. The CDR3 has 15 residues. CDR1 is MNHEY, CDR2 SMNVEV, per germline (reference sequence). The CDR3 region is CASSLKGALTDTQYF. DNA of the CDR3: TGTGCCAGCAGTTTAAAGGGGGCGCTGACAGATACGCAGTATTTT.

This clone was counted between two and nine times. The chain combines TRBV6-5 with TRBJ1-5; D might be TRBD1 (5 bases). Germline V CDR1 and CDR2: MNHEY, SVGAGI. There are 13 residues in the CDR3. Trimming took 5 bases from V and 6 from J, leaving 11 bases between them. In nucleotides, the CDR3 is TGTGCCAGCAGTCCCAGGGTCGGTCAGCCCCAGCATTTT. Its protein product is CASSPRVGQPQHF.

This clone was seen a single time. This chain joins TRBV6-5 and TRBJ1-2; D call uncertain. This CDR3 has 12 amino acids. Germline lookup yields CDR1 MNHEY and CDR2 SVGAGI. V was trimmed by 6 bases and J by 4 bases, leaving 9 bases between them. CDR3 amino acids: CASSQPGYGYTF. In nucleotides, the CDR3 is TGTGCCAGCAGCCAACCCGGCTATGGCTACACCTTC.

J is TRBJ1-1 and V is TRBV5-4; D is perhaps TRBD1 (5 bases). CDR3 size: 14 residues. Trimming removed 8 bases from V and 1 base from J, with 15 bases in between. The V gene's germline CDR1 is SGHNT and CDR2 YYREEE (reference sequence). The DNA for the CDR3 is TGTGCCAGTTCTTTCAGGGAGGGGAACACTGAAGCTTTCTTT. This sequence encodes CASSFREGNTEAFF.

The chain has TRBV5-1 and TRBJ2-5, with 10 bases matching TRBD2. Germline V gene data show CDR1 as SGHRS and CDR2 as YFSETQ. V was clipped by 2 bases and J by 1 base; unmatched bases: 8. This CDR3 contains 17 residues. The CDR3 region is CASSFHFSGGTQETQYF. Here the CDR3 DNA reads TGCGCCAGCAGCTTCCACTTTAGCGGGGGGACCCAAGAGACCCAGTACTTC.

CDR3 nucleotide sequence: TGTGCCAGCAGCTTTGGACAGGGGGCCGCCTCGGGCGGGGAGCTGTTTTTT. Its translation: CASSFGQGAASGGELFF. The chain couples TRBV7-2 to TRBJ2-2; 11 nucleotides align to TRBD1. CDR1 and CDR2 (germline): SGHTA, FQGNSA. The CDR3 extends over 17 amino acids. J lost 7 bases, V lost 3 bases, and 10 bases had no gene match.

For the CDR3, the DNA is TGTGCCAGCAGTGCCGCTCCGGGACTAGCGGGGGGCCCAACCGGGGAGCTGTTTTTT. It is translated as CASSAAPGLAGGPTGELFF. The chain is built from TRBV6-1 and TRBJ2-2; 15 positions match TRBD2. V was pared by 4 bases and J by 5 bases, with 11 bases of the junction left unmatched. CDR3 size: 19 residues. The germline gives CDR1 MNHNS, CDR2 SASEGT.

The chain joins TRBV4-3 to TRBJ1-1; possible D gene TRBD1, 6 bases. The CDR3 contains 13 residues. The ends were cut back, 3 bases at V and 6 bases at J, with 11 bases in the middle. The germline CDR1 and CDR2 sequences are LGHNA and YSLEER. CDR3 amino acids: CASSHGQIAEAFF. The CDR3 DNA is TGCGCCAGCAGCCACGGACAGATCGCTGAAGCTTTCTTT.

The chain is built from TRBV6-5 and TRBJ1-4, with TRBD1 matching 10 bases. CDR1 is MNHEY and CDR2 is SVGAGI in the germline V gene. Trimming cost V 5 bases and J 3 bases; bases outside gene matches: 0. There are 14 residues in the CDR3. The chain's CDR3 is CASSGQGANEKLFF. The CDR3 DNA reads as TGTGCCAGCAGTGGACAGGGGGCTAATGAAAAACTGTTTTTT.

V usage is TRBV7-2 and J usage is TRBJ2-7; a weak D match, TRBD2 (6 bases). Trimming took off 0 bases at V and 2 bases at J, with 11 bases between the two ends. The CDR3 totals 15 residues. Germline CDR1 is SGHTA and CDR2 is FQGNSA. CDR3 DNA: TGTGCCAGCAGCTTAGCCGGGACTGTAACCTACGAGCAGTACTTC. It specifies CASSLAGTVTYEQYF.

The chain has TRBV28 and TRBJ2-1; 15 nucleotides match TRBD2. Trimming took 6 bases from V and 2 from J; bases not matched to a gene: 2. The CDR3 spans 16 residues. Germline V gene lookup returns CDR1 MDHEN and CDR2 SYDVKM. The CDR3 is CASSWTSGGAYNEQFF. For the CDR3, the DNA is TGTGCCAGCAGCTGGACTAGCGGGGGGGCCTACAATGAGCAGTTCTTC.